Listed here are 21 T cell receptor beta chains from one sample, sequenced in a study of T-cell memory formation after mild COVID-19. TCRdb recomputed calls from the 5' RACE reads with MiXCR, one row per CDR3 protein. The profile covers roughly 410,000 distinct CDR3 sequences, with more than 20% appearing a single time and around 8.8% taken by the ten largest. The sample taken for sequencing was PBMCs or a T cell subset sorted from them (not recorded which). Receptors were obtained from an adult woman who had mild COVID-19 (a few samples of this study predate the infection). Cell type and time point are not known.

The rearrangement joins TRBV29-1 to TRBJ2-3; D is unresolved. This CDR3 has 12 amino acids. Between the trimmed V and J ends, which lost 4 bases and 0 bases, there was a span of 5 bases. In germline, CDR1 is SQVTM, CDR2 ANQGSEA. CDR3 nucleotides: TGCAGCGTTGTGGGCAGCACAGATACGCAGTATTTT. Translated, it gives CSVVGSTDTQYF.

This clonotype was observed a handful of times. V usage is TRBV5-1 and J usage is TRBJ1-4; D possibly corresponds to TRBD1 (5 bases). The CDR3 runs to 15 residues. With 3 bases removed from V and 8 bases from J, the gap between germline ends came to 17 bases. Germline CDR1 and CDR2: SGHRS and YFSETQ. Written as DNA, the CDR3 is TGCGCCAGCAGCTCCGCCGGGGCAGGGAACGAAAAACTGTTTTTT. This translates into CASSSAGAGNEKLFF.

The chain links TRBV7-3 to TRBJ2-5; D is ambiguous. Trimming pared 5 bases from V and 4 bases from J, leaving 17 bases between. The CDR3 spans 15 residues. In germline, CDR1 is SGHTA, CDR2 FQGTGA. The CDR3 sequence: CASSPRGPVGETQYF. The CDR3 DNA reads as TGTGCCAGCAGCCCACGCGGACCGGTGGGAGAGACCCAGTACTTC.

This clonotype was picked up a small number of times. This chain's CDR3 is CASSYARDWSEQFF. The DNA for the CDR3 is TGTGCCAGCAGTTACGCCCGGGACTGGAGTGAGCAGTTCTTC. The V gene is TRBV6-5, the J gene TRBJ2-1; D may be TRBD2 (6 bases). This CDR3 is 14 amino acids long. V lost 2 bases and J 9 bases, leaving 14 bases between the germline ends. Looked up from germline, CDR1 is MNHEY and CDR2 is SVGAGI.

This chain links TRBV18 with TRBJ1-1; maybe TRBD1 (6 bases). The V gene lost 6 bases and the J gene lost 1 base, with 15 bases spanning the gap. This CDR3 has 15 amino acids. CDR1 and CDR2 from the germline V gene are KGHSH and LQKENI. CDR3 nucleotides: TGTGCCAGCTCGCCGAGACAGGAGTCGAACACTGAAGCTTTCTTT. Translating gives CASSPRQESNTEAFF.

The rearrangement joins TRBV29-1 to TRBJ1-1, with a possible D match to TRBD1 (5 bases). Germline-derived CDR1 and CDR2 are SQVTM and ANQGSEA. CDR3 length equals 12 residues. V dropped 5 bases and J dropped 1 base, with 8 bases sitting between them. The CDR3 is CSVPGGNTEAFF. CDR3 coding DNA: TGCAGCGTTCCGGGGGGGAACACTGAAGCTTTCTTT.

V and J are TRBV7-2 and TRBJ2-7; 11 bases align to TRBD2. The CDR3 length is 18 residues. CDR1 is SGHTA, CDR2 FQGNSA, per germline. Unmatched junction bases numbered 7, after V lost 0 bases and J lost 0 bases. CDR3 nucleotides: TGTGCCAGCAGCTTAGCGCTTTCTAGCGGGAGGTTCTCCTACGAGCAGTACTTC. Translation: CASSLALSSGRFSYEQYF.

This clonotype was recorded a few times. The CDR3 DNA reads as TGTGCCAGCAGCTTATTAGGAGCTATCGGTGAAAAACTGTTTTTT. Its protein product is CASSLLGAIGEKLFF. The chain joins TRBV7-8 to TRBJ1-4; D not resolved. Trimming removed 2 bases from V and 7 bases from J, with 14 bases in between. The CDR3 totals 15 residues. Germline V gives CDR1 SGHVS, CDR2 FQNEAQ. Full variable domain (remainder filled in from reference TRBV7-8 and TRBJ1-4): GAGVSQSPRYKVAKRGQDVALRCDPISGHVSLFWYQQALGQGPEFLTYFQNEAQLDKSGLPSDRFFAERPEGSVSTLKIQRTQQEDSAVYLCASSLLGAIGEKLFFGSGTQLSVL.

This clonotype was detected a few times. The genes are TRBV6-6 and TRBJ1-4; D ambiguous. V was pared by 4 bases and J by 10 bases, with 25 bases between. The germline CDR1 and CDR2 sequences are MNHNY and SVGAGI (reference sequence). The CDR3 length is 17 residues. The CDR3 sequence is CASSWETPIGRDGKLFF. For the CDR3, the DNA is TGTGCCAGCAGTTGGGAAACTCCAATAGGTCGGGATGGAAAACTGTTTTTT.

This rearrangement joins TRBV14 to TRBJ2-7; weak D call: TRBD1 (6 bases). V was cut by 1 base and J by 0 bases, with 13 bases left in between. The CDR3 covers 16 residues. CDR1 SGHDN and CDR2 FVKESK come from the germline V gene. CDR3 bases: TGTGCCAGCAGCCAAGTTCAGGGGACAATCTCCTACGAGCAGTACTTC. It is translated as CASSQVQGTISYEQYF.

This clonotype came up a few times. The chain is built from TRBV29-1 and TRBJ2-3, with 15 nucleotides matching TRBD2. Trimming removed 2 bases from V and 3 bases from J; junction bases left unmatched: 9. The germline CDR1 and CDR2 sequences are SQVTM and ANQGSEA. CDR3 length equals 18 residues. CDR3 sequence reads: CSVELRTSGRAGTDTQYF. The DNA for the CDR3 is TGCAGCGTTGAACTCCGGACTAGCGGGAGGGCCGGGACAGATACGCAGTATTTT.

The table lists this clonotype with a few counts. The chain couples TRBV30 to TRBJ1-2; D uncertain. The CDR3 runs 15 residues. Germline values: CDR1 GTSNPN, CDR2 SVGIG (reference sequence). V gave up 0 bases and J gave up 8 bases, with 19 bases separating them. The CDR3 loop is CAWSVQVRSVAGYTF. The CDR3 DNA is TGTGCCTGGAGTGTCCAAGTCAGGTCGGTTGCCGGCTACACCTTC.

This clonotype came up many times. V usage is TRBV7-8 and J usage is TRBJ1-2, with D maybe TRBD1 (5 bases). The CDR3 consists of 14 residues. V lost 1 base to trimming and J lost 6 bases, with 12 bases between them. CDR1 is SGHVS, CDR2 FQNEAQ, per germline. This CDR3 reads CASSLVEGRDGYTF. CDR3 DNA: TGTGCCAGCAGCTTAGTTGAGGGGCGCGATGGCTACACCTTC.

The V and J genes are TRBV12-3 or TRBV12-4 and TRBJ2-2; no definite D call. This CDR3 region has 14 residues. Deletions cut 6 bases from V and 5 bases from J, with 13 bases between. The CDR3 is CASSPASRTGELFF. CDR3 in DNA: TGTGCCAGCAGCCCGGCCTCGCGGACCGGGGAGCTGTTTTTT.

This clonotype has more than one count but fewer than ten. The missing conserved phenylalanine or tryptophan at the end of this CDR3 makes a read error likely. CDR3 sequence: CASSSGGAGRYEQYL. CDR3 nucleotides: TGTGCCAGCAGTTCCGGGGGTGCCGGAAGATACGAGCAGTACTTG. The rearrangement uses TRBV12-3 or TRBV12-4 and TRBJ2-7, with D perhaps TRBD2 (6 bases). V was trimmed by 4 bases and J by 4 bases, leaving 17 bases between them. The CDR3 sequence is 15 residues long.

The V gene is TRBV7-9, the J gene TRBJ1-1; possibly TRBD1 for D (6 bases). The CDR3 totals 12 residues. Trimming shortened V by 3 bases and J by 8 bases, and 10 bases separated the two germline ends. The germline V gene has CDR1 SEHNR and CDR2 FQNEAQ (reference sequence). This CDR3 is CASSLDSGEAFF. The DNA for the CDR3 is TGTGCCAGCAGCTTGGACAGTGGAGAAGCTTTCTTT.

This clonotype showed up many times. The rearrangement uses TRBV5-4 and TRBJ2-1; 12 bases fit TRBD2. The CDR3 is 19 amino acids. Trimming cost V 0 bases and J 4 bases; bases outside gene matches: 11. The germline V gene encodes CDR1 SGHNT and CDR2 YYREEE (reference sequence). The CDR3 bases are TGTGCCAGCAGCTTGGCCGGGCTAGCGGGGGGGCTAAGGTACAATGAGCAGTTCTTC. It encodes CASSLAGLAGGLRYNEQFF. The full variable domain, with the rest looked up from reference TRBV5-4 and TRBJ2-1, is ETGVTQSPTHLIKTRGQQVTLRCSSQSGHNTVSWYQQALGQGPQFIFQYYREEENGRGNFPPRFSGLQFPNYSSELNVNALELDDSALYLCASSLAGLAGGLRYNEQFFGPGTRLTVL.

The V call is TRBV24-1, the J call TRBJ2-2; D tentatively fits TRBD1 or TRBD2 (5 bases each). In germline, CDR1 is KGHDR, CDR2 SFDVKD. Trimming took off 8 bases at V and 1 base at J, with 13 bases between the two ends. This CDR3 spans 15 amino acids. The CDR3 protein is CATKGLGENTGELFF. In nucleotides, the CDR3 is TGTGCCACCAAGGGATTGGGGGAGAACACCGGGGAGCTGTTTTTT.

This chain connects TRBV5-1 to TRBJ1-2; D unclear. V dropped 0 bases and J dropped 5 bases, with 8 bases sitting between them. Germline V CDR1 and CDR2: SGHRS, YFSETQ. This CDR3 is 13 amino acids long. CDR3 sequence (DNA): TGCGCCAGCAGCTTGGAACAGCCTTATGGCTACACCTTC. Its protein is CASSLEQPYGYTF. Full variable domain (missing parts from reference TRBV5-1 and TRBJ1-2): KAGVTQTPRYLIKTRGQQVTLSCSPISGHRSVSWYQQTPGQGLQFLFEYFSETQRNKGNFPGRFSGRQFSNSRSEMNVSTLELGDSALYLCASSLEQPYGYTFGSGTRLTVV.

The V call is TRBV29-1, the J call TRBJ2-1, with a weak D call TRBD1 (5 bases). CDR1 and CDR2 (germline): SQVTM, ANQGSEA. V was trimmed by 4 bases and J by 5 bases, leaving 12 bases between them. The CDR3 runs 13 residues. CDR3 coding DNA: TGCAGCGTTGTACAGGCCCCGAACAATGAGCAGTTCTTC. Its protein product is CSVVQAPNNEQFF.

This clonotype came up a few times. The chain has TRBV4-2 and TRBJ2-5, with D unclear. The CDR3 is 19 amino acids. V was shortened by 1 base and J by 5 bases, with 26 bases between the two germline ends. In germline, CDR1 is LGHNA, CDR2 YNFKEQ. CDR3 coding DNA: TGTGCCAGCAGCCAAGGCCGCGGCCTAGGGCTCGGTCAAGTGGAGACCCAGTACTTC. This gives the protein CASSQGRGLGLGQVETQYF.